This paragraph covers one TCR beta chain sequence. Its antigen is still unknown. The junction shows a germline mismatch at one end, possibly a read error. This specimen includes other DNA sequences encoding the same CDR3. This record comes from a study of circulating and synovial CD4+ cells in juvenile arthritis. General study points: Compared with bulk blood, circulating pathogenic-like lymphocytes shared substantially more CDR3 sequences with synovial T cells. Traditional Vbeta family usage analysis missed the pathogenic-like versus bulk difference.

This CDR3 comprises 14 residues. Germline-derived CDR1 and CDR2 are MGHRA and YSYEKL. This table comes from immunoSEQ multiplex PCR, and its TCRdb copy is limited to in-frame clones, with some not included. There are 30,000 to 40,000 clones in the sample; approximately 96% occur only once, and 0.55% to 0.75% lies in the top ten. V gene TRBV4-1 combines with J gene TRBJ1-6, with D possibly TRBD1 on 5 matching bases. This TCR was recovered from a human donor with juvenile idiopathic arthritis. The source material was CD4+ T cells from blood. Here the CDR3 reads CASSQTVGLSPLHF. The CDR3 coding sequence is TGTGCCAGCAGCCAAACAGTGGGGCTTTCACCCCTCCACTTT.